Listed below are T cell receptor beta chains from one sample, sequenced in a study of T cell clones after liver transplantation. Generated by immunoSEQ multiplex PCR, the TCRdb table keeps only in-frame clones and is missing some. The sample has 55,000 to 70,000 clones; around 93% are singletons. The material was CD4+ T cells from blood, obtained less than 27 months after liver transplant. Source of these receptors: a human patient who received a liver transplant. Some T cells may be the graft donor's. The CDR3 runs from the conserved cysteine through the conserved F or W. Fields, in order: D gene, V gene, clone size, J gene, CDR3 protein, CDR3 DNA. A D gene is named only where the DNA matches it firmly. Clone sizes are given selectively: once, few, many, or a class where the clone is expanded.

>TRBD1|TRBV5-4|NA|TRBJ2-7
CASSGRDRGSYEQYF
TGTGCCAGCAGCGGCCGGGACAGGGGATCCTACGAGCAGTACTTC
>NA|TRBV4-1|NA|TRBJ1-4
CASSPINEKLFF
TGCGCCAGCAGCCCGATTAATGAAAAACTGTTTTTT
>TRBD1|TRBV2|NA|TRBJ2-3
CASSEPPRQGRRTDTQYF
TGTGCCAGCAGTGAACCTCCCCGACAGGGGCGTCGTACAGATACGCAGTATTTT
>TRBD1|TRBV19|once|TRBJ2-6
CASSNSRGHSGANVLTF
TGTGCCAGTAGTAATTCCAGGGGGCACTCTGGGGCCAACGTCCTGACTTTC
>NA|TRBV9|NA|TRBJ2-1
CASSVVGSTYNEQFF
TGTGCCAGCAGCGTAGTCGGGAGTACCTACAATGAGCAGTTCTTC
>NA|TRBV11-1|NA|TRBJ2-1
CASSVGGYNEQFF
TGTGCCAGCTCAGTAGGGGGCTACAATGAGCAGTTCTTC
>TRBD2|TRBV5-4|NA|TRBJ2-7
CASSQGLADSYEQYF
TGTGCCAGCAGCCAGGGACTAGCGGATTCCTACGAGCAGTACTTC
>TRBD2|TRBV19|NA|TRBJ2-1
CASTITSGADNEQFF
TGTGCCAGTACCATCACTAGCGGAGCCGACAATGAGCAGTTCTTC
>TRBD1|TRBV11-3|once|TRBJ2-2
CASSLLTGDYTGELFF
TGTGCCAGCAGCTTATTAACAGGGGATTACACCGGGGAGCTGTTTTTT
>NA|TRBV6-4|once|TRBJ2-2
CASSGGAWTGELFF
TGTGCCAGCAGTGGGGGCGCTTGGACCGGGGAGCTGTTTTTT
>TRBD2|TRBV5-1|NA|TRBJ2-7
CASSISGSSNEQYF
TGCGCCAGCAGCATTAGCGGGAGCAGTAACGAGCAGTACTTC
>NA|TRBV2|NA|TRBJ2-5
CASSGYLQETQYF
TGTGCCAGCAGTGGGTACTTACAAGAGACCCAGTACTTC
>NA|TRBV2|few|TRBJ1-1
CASSGGRVDTEAFF
TGTGCCAGCAGCGGGGGCAGGGTCGACACTGAAGCTTTCTTT
>NA|TRBV29-1|NA|TRBJ2-4
CSGNKNIQYF
TGCAGCGGCAACAAAAACATTCAGTACTTC
>NA|TRBV9|NA|TRBJ2-2
CASSTQGGGLTGELFF
TGTGCCAGCAGCACCCAGGGGGGAGGGCTTACCGGGGAGCTGTTTTTT
>NA|TRBV11-3|NA|TRBJ2-3
CASSYTKLDTQYF
TGTGCCAGCAGCTACACAAAGTTAGATACGCAGTATTTT